Listed here are 10 T cell receptor beta chains from one sample, sequenced in a study of blood T cell repertoires in COVID-19. Measured with immunoSEQ multiplex PCR; TCRdb has only the in-frame clones, and not every one. The sample lists 120,000 or so clones; roughly four fifths were seen once. Sequencing input: peripheral blood. The receptors stem from a woman between 45 and 60 years old with acute or convalescent COVID-19.

The chain carries TRBV7-9 and TRBJ2-2, with 7 positions matching TRBD2. V lost 6 bases and J lost 4; bases outside the gene matches: 14. Germline V gene sequence: CDR1 SEHNR, CDR2 FQNEAQ (reference sequence). There are 17 residues in the CDR3. The CDR3 bases are TGTGCCAGCAGAGGCGGCGGGGGTCTTTCGGTCACCGGGGAGCTGTTTTTT. Amino acid sequence: CASRGGGGLSVTGELFF.

The chain employs TRBV12-5 and TRBJ1-5; weak D call: TRBD1 (6 bases). V dropped 4 bases and J dropped 3 bases, with 19 bases sitting between them. Germline CDR1 LGHNT, CDR2 FRNRAP. This CDR3 spans 17 amino acids. The CDR3 sequence: CASGYTSTGDSNQPQHF. The CDR3 DNA sequence: TGTGCTAGTGGTTATACTTCGACAGGCGACTCCAATCAGCCCCAGCATTTT.

The chain recombines TRBV9 with TRBJ2-7; weak D call: TRBD2 (5 bases). The CDR3 covers 13 residues. Between the trimmed V and J ends, which lost 6 bases and 0 bases, there was a span of 10 bases. CDR1 is SGDLS and CDR2 is YYNGEE in the germline V gene. CDR3 DNA: TGTGCCAGCACACCGGGGAGCTCCTACGAGCAGTACTTC. This encodes CASTPGSSYEQYF. The full variable domain, rest sourced from reference TRBV9 and TRBJ2-7, is DSGVTQTPKHLITATGQRVTLRCSPRSGDLSVYWYQQSLDQGLQFLIQYYNGEERAKGNILERFSAQQFPDLHSELNLSSLELGDSALYFCASTPGSSYEQYFGPGTRLTVT.

The chain uses TRBV2 and TRBJ1-1, with D uncertain. The CDR3 loop spans 11 amino acids. The ends were cut back, 3 bases at V and 7 bases at J, with 6 bases in the middle. Germline CDR1 reads SNHLY; CDR2 reads FYNNEI. CDR3 coding DNA: TGTGCCAGCAGTGAGCAGATTGAAGCTTTCTTT. This sequence encodes CASSEQIEAFF.

The V and J genes are TRBV21-1 and TRBJ2-1; the table's D call of TRBD1 was not tested on the DNA. TRBV21-1 is listed as a pseudogene. This CDR3 is 14 amino acids long. The CDR3 sequence: CASSLQGPYYEQFF. The CDR3 DNA follows: TGTGCCAGCAGTTTACAGGGGCCTTACTATGAGCAGTTCTTC.

This chain connects TRBV24-1 to TRBJ2-1, with D possibly matching TRBD2 (6 bases). Trimming left V 9 bases short and J 5 bases short, with 28 bases between. The germline gives CDR1 KGHDR, CDR2 SFDVKD. The CDR3 has 18 amino acids. The CDR3 DNA follows: TGTGCCACCTCTAAGGGGCGACTAGAGAAAGAGGTAAACAATGAGCAGTTCTTC. It specifies CATSKGRLEKEVNNEQFF.

The chain carries TRBV7-3 and TRBJ2-7; D unclear. Germline V gene sequence: CDR1 SGHTA, CDR2 FQGTGA. The CDR3 totals 12 residues. Deletions cut 3 bases from V and 6 bases from J, with 9 bases between. The CDR3 protein is CASSFICPEQYF. Here the CDR3 DNA reads TGTGCCAGCAGCTTTATATGTCCCGAGCAGTACTTC. Using reference TRBV7-3 and TRBJ2-7 for the parts outside the CDR3, the full variable domain is GAGVSQTPSNKVTEKGKYVELRCDPISGHTALYWYRQSLGQGPEFLIYFQGTGAADDSGLPNDRFFAVRPEGSVSTLKIQRTERGDSAVYLCASSFICPEQYFGPGTRLTVT.

This clone showed up just a few times. The chain has TRBV11-3 and TRBJ1-5; TRBD1 matches 8 bases. Germline V lookup: CDR1 SGHNT, CDR2 YENEEA. J lost 3 bases, V lost 1 base, and 5 bases had no gene match. This CDR3 comprises 16 residues. CDR3 residues: CASSLGVTGANQPQHF. The CDR3 DNA follows: TGTGCCAGCAGCTTAGGAGTGACAGGGGCCAATCAGCCCCAGCATTTT.

Concerning this clone itself: Additional DNA sequences in this sample encode the identical CDR3. The chain combines TRBV30 with TRBJ1-3; a weak D match, TRBD1 (5 bases). The CDR3 sequence is 13 residues long. The germline gives CDR1 GTSNPN, CDR2 SVGIG (reference sequence). V was trimmed by 2 bases and J by 4 bases, leaving 9 bases between them. CDR3: CAWSPGSGNTIYF. The CDR3 bases are TGTGCCTGGAGTCCAGGGTCAGGAAACACCATATATTTT.

The chain couples TRBV7-2 to TRBJ2-7; D possibly corresponds to TRBD2 (5 bases). V was clipped by 0 bases and J by 3 bases, with 9 bases between them. The germline CDR1 and CDR2 sequences are SGHTA and FQGNSA. The CDR3 is 14 residues long. This chain's CDR3 is CASSLAPSYYEQYF. CDR3 nucleotides: TGTGCCAGCAGCTTAGCGCCTAGCTACTACGAGCAGTACTTC.